This record concerns one T cell receptor (beta chain) sequence. The CDR3 contains 15 residues. Germline V CDR1 and CDR2: SGHTA, FQGNSA. The germline V and J ends were trimmed by 5 bases and 1 base, with 14 bases remaining between them. This sample was included in a study of response to subunit inactivated influenza vaccine. TCRdb recomputed calls from the RT-PCR reads with MiXCR, one row per CDR3 protein. The data hold about 570,000 distinct CDR3 sequences, with 11% observed a single time. Another study also made use of these data, one on T cells expressing NK-cell markers. From that study: As the method of synthesis, 5'RACE template switching with UMIs yielded TCR beta cDNA. The authors derived TCR beta repertoires from sorted CD3+CD56+NKG2C+, CD3+CD56+NKG2C- and CD3+CD56-NKG2C+ T cells. Most of the eight sequenced donors were HCMV-seropositive; one was seronegative. One observes that, in a handful of donors, these clonotypes were also the leading ones within the CD3+CD56-NKG2C+ fraction. Uncertainty persisted over the HCMV specificity of expanded NKG2C+ T cell clones.

The receptor comes from a man aged 45-65 years who received an inactivated influenza vaccine. Sequenced material: PBMCs from blood, taken on the day of vaccination. The rearrangement joins TRBV7-2 to TRBJ1-1; D is perhaps TRBD1 (5 bases). CDR3 amino acids: CASSQGARRNTEAFF. CDR3 in DNA: TGTGCCAGCAGCCAAGGGGCCCGTCGGAACACTGAAGCTTTCTTT. Variable domain in full (rest from reference TRBV7-2 and TRBJ1-1): GAGVSQSPSNKVTEKGKDVELRCDPISGHTALYWYRQSLGQGLEFLIYFQGNSAPDKSGLPSDRFSAERTGGSVSTLTIQRTQQEDSAVYLCASSQGARRNTEAFFGQGTRLTVV.